This T cell receptor (beta chain) comes out of a study of blood T cells in healthy people across ages. Turning to the study itself: Template-switching capture recovered about one barcoded beta molecule per two T cells. Study-wide findings and caveats: Diversity estimates from one million T cells were considered underestimates. There were more naive CD4+ cells and higher diversity in long-lived donors than in aged donors.

Next came a second PCR, run for about 7 to 12 cycles, which used a sample-barcoded 5' primer along with a J-beta primer mix. TCRdb ran MiXCR on the 5' RACE reads and lists one entry per CDR3 protein. The sample contains around 1.1 million distinct CDR3 sequences, approximately 38% of which appear only once. This clonotype showed up just a few times. Its antigen remains unidentified. Germline CDR1 ENHRY, CDR2 SYGVKD. CDR3 length equals 17 residues. V was shortened by 8 bases and J by 0 bases, with 20 bases between the two germline ends. Input material: blood. J is TRBJ2-1 and V is TRBV10-3; tentatively, D is TRBD1 (6 bases). The clonotype comes from a man younger than 30 in good health. The CDR3 coding sequence is TGTGCCATCGGGGGACACCCGAGTATGATCTCCTACAATGAGCAGTTCTTC. It specifies CAIGGHPSMISYNEQFF.